Each of the 8 T cell receptor beta chains below was sequenced from the same sample in a study of blood T cells in healthy people across ages. It was with a sample-barcoded 5' primer and a J-beta primer mix that a second PCR of roughly 7 to 12 cycles was run. TCRdb called the 5' RACE reads again in MiXCR, with one record for every CDR3 protein. The sample gives approximately 760,000 distinct CDR3 sequences, 20% to 25% of which show up once; roughly a tenth is in the top ten. These same records also appear under a second study, on T cells of mothers and their children.

The sample taken for sequencing was blood. The receptors come from a boy younger than 18 in good health.

This clonotype was picked up a small number of times. The chain uses TRBV4-1 and TRBJ2-5; D assignment may be TRBD1 or TRBD2 (5 bases each). With the DNA end fitting TRBJ2-1 better, the J assignment may be wrong. The germline V gene encodes CDR1 MGHRA and CDR2 YSYEKL. The CDR3 is 15 amino acids. The CDR3 coding sequence is TGCGCCAGCAGCCCCGGGACCGTCCCCTACAATGAGCAGTTCTTC. Its protein product is CASSPGTVPYNEQFF.

The V gene is TRBV29-1, the J gene TRBJ2-7; TRBD2 might be the D (5 bases). V lost 4 bases and J lost 3, with 22 bases in between. Germline V lookup: CDR1 SQVTM, CDR2 ANQGSEA. The CDR3 sequence is 16 residues long. CDR3 protein: CSVGGFLGGQIYEQYF. The CDR3 DNA reads TGCAGCGTTGGGGGATTTTTAGGCGGGCAGATCTACGAGCAGTACTTC.

The V gene is TRBV4-3, the J gene TRBJ1-4, with D possibly being TRBD1 (6 bases). Trimming took off 1 base at V and 3 bases at J, with 9 bases between the two ends. This CDR3 spans 15 amino acids. Germline loops: CDR1 LGHNA, CDR2 YSLEER. CDR3 in DNA: TGCGCCAGCAGCCAAGCCAGGGGAGCTAATGAAAAACTGTTTTTT. Encoded protein: CASSQARGANEKLFF.

This clonotype was seen only a few times. This rearrangement joins TRBV12-3 or TRBV12-4 to TRBJ1-2; 7 nucleotides agree with TRBD1. This CDR3 has 15 residues. Trimming removed 5 bases from V and 7 bases from J; junction bases left unmatched: 13. CDR3 DNA sequence: TGTGCCAGCAGTCATCTGGGACAGCCGTTTGTTGGCTACACCTTC. Amino acid sequence: CASSHLGQPFVGYTF.

This chain connects TRBV12-3 or TRBV12-4 to TRBJ2-1, with D possibly matching TRBD2 (6 bases). There are 16 residues in the CDR3. V was pared by 6 bases and J by 7 bases, with 22 bases between. Written as DNA, the CDR3 is TGTGCCAGCAGCTTCGCGGGACGTAGGGTGAGGAATGAGCAGTTCTTC. Protein: CASSFAGRRVRNEQFF.

This clonotype was observed a few times. This chain uses TRBV7-3 with TRBJ2-3, with TRBD2 matching over 8 bases. The CDR3 length is 15 residues. The junction had 7 bases not matched to a gene; V was cut back by 5 bases and J by 3 bases. Germline CDR1 and CDR2: SGHTA and FQGTGA. CDR3 amino acids: CASSRIAGLTDTQYF. CDR3 nucleotides: TGTGCCAGCAGCAGAATAGCGGGACTTACAGATACGCAGTATTTT.

This clonotype has more than one count but fewer than ten. The rearrangement links TRBV7-9 to TRBJ2-5, with D uncertain. The J call may be faulty, since TRBJ2-1 better matches the DNA end. The V gene's germline CDR1 is SEHNR and CDR2 FQNEAQ (reference sequence). The CDR3 spans 11 residues. CDR3 in amino acids: CASSFSIEQFF. The CDR3 DNA reads TGTGCCAGCAGCTTTAGTATCGAGCAGTTCTTC.

A few counts support this clonotype. Sequence at one end of the junction differs from germline and may be a read error. V and J are TRBV27 and TRBJ2-7, with TRBD1 matching 9 bases. Germline CDR1 MNHEY, CDR2 SMNVEV (reference sequence). The CDR3 covers 13 residues. The CDR3 region is CASRPTGGVGASF. The CDR3 DNA sequence: TGTGCCAGCAGGCCTACAGGGGGCGTTGGGGCCTCCTTC.